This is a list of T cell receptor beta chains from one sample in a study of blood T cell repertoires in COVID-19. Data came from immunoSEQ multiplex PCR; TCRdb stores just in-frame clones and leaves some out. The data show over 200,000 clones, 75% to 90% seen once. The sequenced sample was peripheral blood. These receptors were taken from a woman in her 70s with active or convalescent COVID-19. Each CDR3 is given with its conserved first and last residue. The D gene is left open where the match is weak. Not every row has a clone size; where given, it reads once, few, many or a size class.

CDR3: CASRNGEGKLPDTQYF
DNA: TGTGCCAGTAGAAATGGGGAGGGGAAGCTCCCAGATACGCAGTATTTT
size: few
D: TRBD2
V: TRBV19
J: TRBJ2-3

CDR3: CASSSYRGSYEQYF
DNA: TGTGCCAGTAGTAGCTACAGGGGATCCTACGAGCAGTACTTC
size: -
D: TRBD1
V: TRBV19
J: TRBJ2-7

CDR3: CASSYINIQYF
DNA: TGTGCCAGCAGTTATATCAACATTCAGTACTTC
size: -
D: -
V: TRBV3-1/TRBV3-2
J: TRBJ2-4

CDR3: CASSRTGGPLGETQYF
DNA: TGTGCCAGCAGCCGTACCGGGGGGCCGCTCGGGGAGACCCAGTACTTC
size: few
D: -
V: TRBV4-2
J: TRBJ2-5

CDR3: CASSQEMTRTYNEQFF
DNA: TGTGCCAGCAGCCAAGAGATGACTAGGACCTACAATGAGCAGTTCTTC
size: once
D: -
V: TRBV3-1/TRBV3-2
J: TRBJ2-1

CDR3: CASSSNMEAQFF
DNA: TGTGCCAGCAGCTCAAACATGGAGGCGCAGTTCTTC
size: -
D: -
V: TRBV28
J: TRBJ2-1

CDR3: CASSDQGTHYNEQFF
DNA: TGTGCCAGCAGTGATCAGGGGACACACTACAATGAGCAGTTCTTC
size: -
D: -
V: TRBV2
J: TRBJ2-1

CDR3: CASSARTGGDPREQYF
DNA: TGTGCCAGCTCAGCGAGGACCGGGGGGGACCCTCGCGAGCAGTACTTC
size: -
D: TRBD2
V: TRBV18
J: TRBJ2-7

CDR3: CASSFPGRGEQYF
DNA: TGTGCCAGCAGCTTCCCCGGAAGGGGCGAGCAGTACTTC
size: -
D: -
V: TRBV5-6
J: TRBJ2-7

CDR3: CASSPPAGLSSGNTIYF
DNA: TGTGCCAGCTCACCTCCCGCAGGCTTGAGCTCTGGAAACACCATATATTTT
size: -
D: -
V: TRBV18
J: TRBJ1-3

CDR3: CAWSGTGYPYEQYF
DNA: TGTGCCTGGAGTGGGACAGGGTATCCCTACGAGCAGTACTTC
size: -
D: TRBD1
V: TRBV30
J: TRBJ2-7

CDR3: CASSEVRGNSPLHF
DNA: TGTGCCAGCAGTGAAGTGCGGGGTAATTCACCCCTCCACTTT
size: few
D: -
V: TRBV6-1
J: TRBJ1-6

CDR3: CASSFSGGNTDTQYF
DNA: TGTGCCAGCAGCTTTAGCGGAGGCAACACAGATACGCAGTATTTT
size: -
D: -
V: TRBV7-2
J: TRBJ2-3

CDR3: CASNTRQGQNTEAFF
DNA: TGTGCCAGTAACACTAGACAGGGGCAGAACACTGAAGCTTTCTTT
size: -
D: TRBD1
V: TRBV19
J: TRBJ1-1

CDR3: CASSQPGGAQFF
DNA: TGTGCCAGCAGCCAGCCAGGGGGCGCACAGTTCTTC
size: -
D: TRBD1
V: TRBV14
J: TRBJ2-1

CDR3: CASSDKDRVQPQHF
DNA: TGTGCCAGCAGTGATAAGGACAGGGTCCAGCCCCAGCATTTT
size: few
D: TRBD1
V: TRBV2
J: TRBJ1-5

CDR3: CASSYSLAGLYNEQFF
DNA: TGTGCCAGCAGTTATTCCCTAGCGGGTCTCTACAATGAGCAGTTCTTC
size: -
D: TRBD2
V: TRBV6-5
J: TRBJ2-1

CDR3: CASSWTGLDTQYF
DNA: TGTGCCAGCAGCTGGACAGGGCTAGATACGCAGTATTTT
size: -
D: TRBD1
V: TRBV11-2
J: TRBJ2-3

CDR3: CASSLGEGPQETQYF
DNA: TGTGCCAGCAGCTTGGGAGAAGGACCACAAGAGACCCAGTACTTC
size: -
D: -
V: TRBV11-3
J: TRBJ2-5

CDR3: CASSLALSAGNTIYF
DNA: TGTGCCAGCAGCTTAGCGCTGAGTGCGGGAAACACCATATATTTT
size: many
D: -
V: TRBV7-9
J: TRBJ1-3

CDR3: CASSAGRAVNSPLHF
DNA: TGTGCCAGCAGCGCCGGGAGAGCCGTCAATTCACCCCTCCACTTT
size: -
D: -
V: TRBV9
J: TRBJ1-6

CDR3: CASSLRGGAADTQYF
DNA: TGTGCCAGCAGCTTACGCGGGGGGGCGGCAGATACGCAGTATTTT
size: -
D: TRBD2
V: TRBV7-2
J: TRBJ2-3

CDR3: CASSSAGSGGRETQYF
DNA: TGCGCCAGCAGCTCCGCCGGGAGCGGGGGGCGGGAGACCCAGTACTTC
size: few
D: TRBD2
V: TRBV5-1
J: TRBJ2-5

CDR3: CASSLGLAGWYNEQFF
DNA: TGTGCCAGCAGCTTGGGGCTAGCGGGCTGGTACAATGAGCAGTTCTTC
size: once
D: TRBD2
V: TRBV5-6
J: TRBJ2-1

CDR3: CASSYSAGNEKLFF
DNA: TGTGCCAGCAGTTACTCGGCAGGGAATGAAAAACTGTTTTTT
size: -
D: -
V: TRBV6-6
J: TRBJ1-4

CDR3: CACGTALGNTGELFF
DNA: TGTGCCTGTGGGACAGCCCTCGGGAACACCGGGGAGCTGTTTTTT
size: -
D: TRBD1
V: TRBV30
J: TRBJ2-2

CDR3: CASSSGQNTEAFF
DNA: TGTGCCAGCAGCTCGGGTCAGAACACTGAAGCTTTCTTT
size: -
D: -
V: TRBV5-4
J: TRBJ1-1

CDR3: CASSVLGGDQPQHF
DNA: TGTGCCAGCAGTGTCTTAGGGGGGGATCAGCCCCAGCATTTT
size: -
D: -
V: TRBV2
J: TRBJ1-5

CDR3: CASSLEGIYGYTF
DNA: TGTGCCAGCAGCTTAGAGGGGATCTATGGCTACACCTTC
size: -
D: -
V: TRBV7-2
J: TRBJ1-2

CDR3: CASSRTGDGVEQYF
DNA: TGTGCCAGCAGCCGGACAGGGGATGGGGTCGAGCAGTACTTC
size: few
D: TRBD1
V: TRBV3-1/TRBV3-2
J: TRBJ2-7

CDR3: CASSLQGGSNQPQHF
DNA: TGTGCCAGCTCACTACAGGGTGGCAGCAATCAGCCCCAGCATTTT
size: -
D: -
V: TRBV18
J: TRBJ1-5

CDR3: CATGLADYEQYF
DNA: TGTGCCACGGGACTAGCGGATTACGAGCAGTACTTC
size: -
D: TRBD2
V: TRBV30
J: TRBJ2-7

CDR3: CASSFMGQAIYF
DNA: TGTGCCAGCAGCTTTATGGGGCAGGCCATATATTTT
size: -
D: -
V: TRBV5-5
J: TRBJ1-3

CDR3: CATSRGGDVEGAKGYTF
DNA: TGTGCCACCAGCAGGGGTGGGGACGTCGAGGGGGCGAAGGGCTACACCTTC
size: -
D: TRBD1
V: TRBV15
J: TRBJ1-2

CDR3: CAIPGPGSISNSPLHF
DNA: TGTGCCATTCCTGGGCCAGGGTCAATCAGTAATTCACCCCTCCACTTT
size: -
D: -
V: TRBV2
J: TRBJ1-6

CDR3: CASSAGAGETQYF
DNA: TGTGCCAGCTCAGCAGGGGCGGGAGAGACCCAGTACTTC
size: few
D: -
V: TRBV12-3/TRBV12-4
J: TRBJ2-5

CDR3: CASSFAGVSADTQYF
DNA: TGTGCCAGCAGCTTCGCGGGGGTTAGCGCAGATACGCAGTATTTT
size: -
D: TRBD2
V: TRBV5-4
J: TRBJ2-3

CDR3: CASSRTDRLWGNQPQHF
DNA: TGTGCCAGTAGCCGCACCGACAGGCTATGGGGCAATCAGCCCCAGCATTTT
size: -
D: -
V: TRBV19
J: TRBJ1-5

CDR3: CASSLVPLGGQGLWAFF
DNA: TGCGCCAGCAGCTTGGTGCCCCTCGGGGGACAGGGTCTGTGGGCTTTCTTT
size: -
D: TRBD1
V: TRBV5-1
J: TRBJ1-1